The source of this TCR beta chain is a study of graft-versus-host responses after intestinal transplantation. About the research overall: Transplantation in recipients was multivisceral, liver-intestinal, or isolated intestinal.

TCRdb's table, derived via immunoSEQ multiplex PCR, lists solely in-frame clones and lacks some. The sample has about 51,000 clones, 89% seen once. V lost 3 bases to trimming and J lost 3 bases; unmatched junction nucleotides: 12. The CDR3 is 17 residues long. Per the germline V gene, CDR1 is MDHEN and CDR2 is SYDVKM. With regard to this clone: What it binds is unknown.

The chain recombines TRBV28 with TRBJ1-1; 8 nucleotides agree with TRBD1. The TCR comes from a human donor who was the organ donor for an intestinal transplant. The material was unstimulated CD4+ T cells sorted from spleen or lymph node cells, obtained before transplant. In DNA form, the CDR3 reads TGTGCCAGCAGTTTTGTAACAGGGGGTCTCGGGTACACTGAAGCTTTCTTT. Translation gives CASSFVTGGLGYTEAFF.